This entry lists 25 T cell receptor beta chains sequenced from one sample in a study of T cell repertoires in cytomegalovirus infection. These receptors have no identified antigens. One entry per CDR3 protein results from TCRdb running MiXCR on the reads. The sample consists of hundreds of thousands of distinct CDR3 sequences, 25% to 30% of them appearing once. The specimen was cultured PBMCs, collected from culture after CMV antigen stimulation. The receptors derive from a human donor in good health (CMV status not recorded). Some clones in this sample may be carry-over from other donors' samples.

This clonotype was observed a handful of times. V is TRBV18 and J is TRBJ1-2, with 8 bases that match TRBD1. The CDR3 has 17 amino acids. Germline V lookup: CDR1 KGHSH, CDR2 LQKENI. J was trimmed by 8 bases and V by 2 bases; bases with no gene match: 16. In nucleotides, the CDR3 is TGTGCCAGCTCACCAACACTCAGACCAGGGGGCCTGCTGGGCTACACCTTC. Protein: CASSPTLRPGGLLGYTF.

This chain links TRBV19 with TRBJ2-1; 13 positions match TRBD2. Trimming at V came to 10 bases and at J to 3 bases, leaving 15 bases not matched to a gene. The CDR3 sequence is 18 residues long. CDR1 is LNHDA, CDR2 SQIVND, per germline (reference sequence). The CDR3 nucleotides read TGTGCCACCGCAAGACTAGCGGGAGGATCGCGAGACTACAATGAGCAGTTCTTC. Amino acids: CATARLAGGSRDYNEQFF.

The CDR3 loop is CASSLEVSSNEQFF. Here the CDR3 DNA reads TGTGCCAGCAGCTTAGAAGTATCTTCGAATGAGCAGTTCTTC. The chain combines TRBV7-6 with TRBJ2-1; D ambiguous. V shed 1 base and J shed 7 bases, with 11 bases lying between them. This CDR3 has 14 residues. CDR1 and CDR2 from the germline V gene are SGHVS and FNYEAQ.

The chain combines TRBV6-5 with TRBJ2-7; TRBD2 matches 8 bases. Germline V gene sequence: CDR1 MNHEY, CDR2 SVGAGI. CDR3 length: 16 amino acids. V shed 2 bases and J 0 bases; nucleotides not matched to a gene: 6. As DNA, the CDR3 is TGTGCCAGCAGTTACAGTACGGGGGGGGTCTCCTACGAGCAGTACTTC. This codes for CASSYSTGGVSYEQYF.

This clonotype was counted at least ten times. The chain uses TRBV15 and TRBJ1-4; possibly TRBD1 for D (6 bases). The V gene lost 0 bases and the J gene lost 0 bases, with 11 bases spanning the gap. This CDR3 spans 17 amino acids. The germline V gene encodes CDR1 LNHNV and CDR2 YYDKDF (reference sequence). The CDR3 reads CATSREAGAATNEKLFF. For the CDR3, the DNA is TGTGCCACCAGCAGAGAGGCGGGGGCCGCAACTAATGAAAAACTGTTTTTT.

The rearrangement uses TRBV20-1 and TRBJ2-1; D may be TRBD2 (6 bases). V was clipped by 0 bases and J by 5 bases, with 14 bases between them. The CDR3 runs 15 residues. Germline CDR1 is DFQATT and CDR2 is SNEGSKA (reference sequence). The DNA of the CDR3 is TGCAGTGCTAGAGATGGCGGGGTTCGGCACAATGAGCAGTTCTTC. It encodes CSARDGGVRHNEQFF.

This clonotype was seen only a few times. The V call is TRBV7-2, the J call TRBJ1-2, with D hard to call. The CDR3 contains 14 residues. The germline V gene has CDR1 SGHTA and CDR2 FQGNSA. V was pared by 5 bases and J by 4 bases, with 14 bases between. CDR3 coding DNA: TGTGCCAGCAGCCCTACAACAATCAGCTATGGCTACACCTTC. Protein: CASSPTTISYGYTF.

This clonotype was counted a few times. J is TRBJ2-5 and V is TRBV7-4, with D tentatively TRBD2 (6 bases). The germline V gene encodes CDR1 SGHVT and CDR2 SQSDAQ. This CDR3 has 12 amino acids. Trimming took 8 bases from V and 1 from J, leaving 8 bases between them. CDR3 in amino acids: CASRDFQETQYF. CDR3 coding DNA: TGTGCCAGCCGGGACTTCCAAGAGACCCAGTACTTC.

The chain recombines TRBV19 with TRBJ1-5; D not certain. The germline V and J ends were trimmed by 6 bases and 6 bases, with 12 bases remaining between them. From germline, CDR1 is LNHDA and CDR2 SQIVND (reference sequence). The CDR3 runs 13 residues. The DNA for the CDR3 is TGTGCCAGTAGCCATGGGGAATTTCAGCCCCAGCATTTT. It encodes CASSHGEFQPQHF.

V usage is TRBV4-2 and J usage is TRBJ2-1; D is perhaps TRBD1 (6 bases). There are 17 residues in the CDR3. V dropped 4 bases and J dropped 3 bases, with 19 bases sitting between them. CDR1 LGHNA and CDR2 YNFKEQ come from the germline V gene. CDR3 in amino acids: CASSPQGRRSVYNEQFF. The CDR3 DNA follows: TGTGCCAGCAGCCCCCAGGGGAGACGTTCGGTCTACAATGAGCAGTTCTTC.

In this sample, this clonotype turned up once. V and J are TRBV19 and TRBJ2-2; possible D gene TRBD1, 5 bases. Trimming stripped 7 bases from V and 1 base from J, with 13 bases between. CDR3 length equals 15 residues. Per the germline V gene, CDR1 is LNHDA and CDR2 is SQIVND (reference sequence). The CDR3 region is CASTQSDKNTGELFF. The CDR3 region has the DNA TGTGCCAGTACTCAATCGGACAAGAACACCGGGGAGCTGTTTTTT.

The chain joins TRBV7-2 to TRBJ1-2, with 7 positions matching TRBD1. The germline CDR1 and CDR2 sequences are SGHTA and FQGNSA. V dropped 1 base and J dropped 6; count of bases not matched to a gene: 8. The CDR3 sequence is 15 residues long. The CDR3 loop is CASSLVLTGEDGYTF. DNA of the CDR3: TGTGCCAGCAGCTTAGTGTTAACAGGGGAAGATGGCTACACCTTC.

Only a few counts were recorded for this clonotype. This chain joins TRBV24-1 and TRBJ2-1; D is unclear. In germline, CDR1 is KGHDR, CDR2 SFDVKD. Trimming shortened V by 7 bases and J by 12 bases, and 12 bases separated the two germline ends. The CDR3 contains 11 residues. The DNA for the CDR3 is TGTGCCACCAGCCAGACAATGGGGCAGTTCTTC. Protein sequence: CATSQTMGQFF.

In the case of this clonotype: Germline and junction disagree at one end, which may indicate a read error. This sequence joins TRBV28 and TRBJ2-7, with 7 bases matching TRBD1. The germline V gene has CDR1 MDHEN and CDR2 SYDVKM. This CDR3 region has 14 residues. The CDR3: CASSLFRGFDEQHF. Written as DNA, the CDR3 is TGTGCCAGCAGTTTATTCAGGGGGTTCGACGAGCAGCACTTC.

The chain carries TRBV12-3 or TRBV12-4 and TRBJ2-4, with TRBD2 identical over 10 bases. V was pared by 3 bases and J by 3 bases, with 8 bases of the junction left unmatched. The length of the CDR3 is 17 residues. The CDR3 is CASSFASGSQRKNIQYF. The CDR3 bases are TGTGCCAGCAGTTTTGCTAGCGGGAGTCAGCGCAAAAACATTCAGTACTTC.

This clonotype was detected a few times. The chain uses TRBV20-1 and TRBJ1-1, with TRBD1 matching over 10 bases. The V gene end was trimmed by 3 bases and the J gene end by 5 bases; junction bases not matched to a gene: 3. Germline assignment: CDR1 DFQATT and CDR2 SNEGSKA (reference sequence). CDR3 length: 13 residues. In nucleotides, the CDR3 is TGCAGTGCTAGCGGACAGGGGGGAACTGAAGCTTTCTTT. Translating gives CSASGQGGTEAFF.

The gene calls are TRBV6-1 and TRBJ2-7; D unresolved. This CDR3 is built from 13 residues. V was clipped by 6 bases and J by 6 bases, with 15 bases between them. Germline-derived CDR1 and CDR2 are MNHNS and SASEGT. The CDR3 nucleotides are TGTGCCAGCAGCCTTAGTAGAGTTGCCGAGCAGTACTTC. It codes for CASSLSRVAEQYF.

This clonotype was observed a few times. V gene TRBV7-3 combines with J gene TRBJ2-1; 12 bases map to TRBD1. The CDR3 is 14 residues long. The V and J ends lost 5 bases and 15 bases, in that order; junction bases with no gene match: 11. Germline V gives CDR1 SGHTA, CDR2 FQGTGA. The CDR3 sequence: CASSPGTGGDGTFF. DNA for the CDR3: TGTGCCAGCAGCCCCGGGACAGGGGGCGACGGGACGTTCTTC.

This clonotype appeared a few times. The chain has TRBV19 and TRBJ1-5, with a possible D match to TRBD1 (6 bases). The V end lost 1 base, the J end lost 4 bases, and 11 bases lay between the germline ends. CDR1 and CDR2 from the germline V gene are LNHDA and SQIVND (reference sequence). This CDR3 is built from 15 residues. The CDR3 here is CASSIGGTHNQPQHF. CDR3 in DNA: TGTGCCAGTAGTATAGGAGGGACACATAATCAGCCCCAGCATTTT.

The V gene is TRBV20-1, the J gene TRBJ1-3; D is undetermined. The CDR3 runs 16 residues. Germline V gives CDR1 DFQATT, CDR2 SNEGSKA (reference sequence). V was shortened by 1 base and J by 0 bases, with 13 bases between the two germline ends. CDR3 region: CSARVPQGDSGNTIYF. The CDR3 DNA reads TGCAGTGCTAGAGTTCCACAAGGAGACTCTGGAAACACCATATATTTT.

The chain links TRBV7-3 to TRBJ2-1; a weak D match, TRBD1 (6 bases). V was cut by 4 bases and J by 8 bases, with 15 bases left in between. Looked up from germline, CDR1 is SGHTA and CDR2 is FQGTGA. The CDR3 loop spans 14 amino acids. CDR3 in DNA: TGTGCCAGCAGCTCTGAGGGGGTGTACGATGAGCAGTTCTTC. This translates into CASSSEGVYDEQFF. Together with reference TRBV7-3 and TRBJ2-1, the CDR3 gives the full variable domain: GAGVSQTPSNKVTEKGKYVELRCDPISGHTALYWYRQSLGQGPEFLIYFQGTGAADDSGLPNDRFFAVRPEGSVSTLKIQRTERGDSAVYLCASSSEGVYDEQFFGPGTRLTVL.

The chain has TRBV7-9 and TRBJ2-2; D is possibly TRBD1 (6 bases). The CDR3 totals 15 residues. The germline CDR1 and CDR2 sequences are SEHNR and FQNEAQ (reference sequence). The germline V and J ends were trimmed by 6 bases and 4 bases, with 15 bases remaining between them. The CDR3 loop reads CASRHREWGTGELFF. The DNA of the CDR3 is TGTGCCAGCAGGCACAGGGAGTGGGGCACCGGGGAGCTGTTTTTT.

This clonotype was picked up a small number of times. The chain combines TRBV19 with TRBJ2-2, with 8 positions matching TRBD1. The germline gives CDR1 LNHDA, CDR2 SQIVND (reference sequence). This CDR3 has 13 amino acids. V was pared by 8 bases and J by 5 bases, with 4 bases of the junction left unmatched. CDR3 sequence: CASDRGETGELFF. The CDR3 DNA follows: TGTGCCAGTGACAGGGGTGAGACCGGGGAGCTGTTTTTT.

In this sample, this clonotype turned up many times. This rearrangement joins TRBV7-8 to TRBJ2-2, with 7 bases fitting TRBD1. With V trimmed by 5 bases and J by 1 base, 1 base remained unmatched. The CDR3 sequence is 14 residues long. Germline V gene lookup returns CDR1 SGHVS and CDR2 FQNEAQ. CDR3 sequence (DNA): TGTGCCAGCAGCCGGACAGGGAACACCGGGGAGCTGTTTTTT. Translated: CASSRTGNTGELFF. Full variable domain (rest looked up from reference TRBV7-8 and TRBJ2-2): GAGVSQSPRYKVAKRGQDVALRCDPISGHVSLFWYQQALGQGPEFLTYFQNEAQLDKSGLPSDRFFAERPEGSVSTLKIQRTQQEDSAVYLCASSRTGNTGELFFGEGSRLTVL.

The rearrangement links TRBV5-5 to TRBJ2-1; unclear D gene. Germline values: CDR1 SGHKS, CDR2 YYEKEE (reference sequence). This CDR3 spans 13 amino acids. The V end was cut by 0 bases, the J end by 8 bases, with 9 bases between. This CDR3 reads CASSLVEVHEQFF. The CDR3 nucleotides read TGTGCCAGCAGCTTGGTAGAGGTGCATGAGCAGTTCTTC.